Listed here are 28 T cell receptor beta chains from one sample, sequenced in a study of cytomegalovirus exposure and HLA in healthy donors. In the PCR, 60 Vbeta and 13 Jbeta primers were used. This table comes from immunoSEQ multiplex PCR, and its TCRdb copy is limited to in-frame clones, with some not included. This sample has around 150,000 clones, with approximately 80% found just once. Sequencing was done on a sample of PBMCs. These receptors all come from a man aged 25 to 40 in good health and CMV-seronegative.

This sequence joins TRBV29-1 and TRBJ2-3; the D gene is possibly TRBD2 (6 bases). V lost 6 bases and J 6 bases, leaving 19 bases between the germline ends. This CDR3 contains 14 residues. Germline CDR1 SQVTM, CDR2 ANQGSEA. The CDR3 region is CSVLGGSLGDTQYF. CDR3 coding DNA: TGCAGCGTCCTGGGGGGATCACTCGGGGATACGCAGTATTTT.

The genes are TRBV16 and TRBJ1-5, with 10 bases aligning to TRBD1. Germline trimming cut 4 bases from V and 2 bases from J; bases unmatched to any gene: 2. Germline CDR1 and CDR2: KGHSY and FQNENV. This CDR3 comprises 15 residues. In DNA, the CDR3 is TGTGCCAGCAGCCGGGGGACAGGGGGCAATCAGCCCCAGCATTTT. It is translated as CASSRGTGGNQPQHF. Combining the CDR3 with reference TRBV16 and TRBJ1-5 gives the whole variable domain GEEVAQTPKHLVRGEGQKAKLYCAPIKGHSYVFWYQQVLKNEFKFLISFQNENVFDETGMPKERFSAKCLPNSPCSLEIQATKLEDSAVYFCASSRGTGGNQPQHFGDGTRLSIL.

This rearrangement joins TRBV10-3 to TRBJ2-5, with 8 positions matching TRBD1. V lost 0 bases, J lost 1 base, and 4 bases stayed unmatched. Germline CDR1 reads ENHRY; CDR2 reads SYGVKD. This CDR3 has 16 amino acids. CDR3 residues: CAISESGTGLQETQYF. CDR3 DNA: TGTGCCATCAGTGAGTCGGGGACAGGTCTCCAAGAGACCCAGTACTTC.

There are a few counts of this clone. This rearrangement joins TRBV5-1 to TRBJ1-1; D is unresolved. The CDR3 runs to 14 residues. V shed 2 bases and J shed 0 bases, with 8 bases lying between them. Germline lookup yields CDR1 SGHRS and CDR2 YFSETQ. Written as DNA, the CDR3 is TGCGCCAGCAGCTTCGGAGTGCTGAACACTGAAGCTTTCTTT. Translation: CASSFGVLNTEAFF.

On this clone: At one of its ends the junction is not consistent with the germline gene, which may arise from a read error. The CDR3 DNA follows: TGTTCCAGCAGCTTAGGAGGGAAGGAGACCCAGTACTTC. This encodes CSSSLGGKETQYF. The V call is TRBV7-9, the J call TRBJ2-5; maybe TRBD2 (6 bases). CDR1 SEHNR and CDR2 FQNEAQ come from the germline V gene (reference sequence). This CDR3 is built from 13 residues.

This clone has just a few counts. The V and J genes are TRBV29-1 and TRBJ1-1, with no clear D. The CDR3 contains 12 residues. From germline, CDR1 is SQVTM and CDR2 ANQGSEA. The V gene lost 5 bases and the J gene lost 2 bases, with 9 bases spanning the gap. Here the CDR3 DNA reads TGCAGCGTTTGGTTGACAAACACTGAAGCTTTCTTT. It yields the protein CSVWLTNTEAFF. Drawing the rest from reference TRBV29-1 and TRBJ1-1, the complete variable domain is SAVISQKPSRDICQRGTSLTIQCQVDSQVTMMFWYRQQPGQSLTLIATANQGSEATYESGFVIDKFPISRPNLTFSTLTVSNMSPEDSSIYLCSVWLTNTEAFFGQGTRLTVV.

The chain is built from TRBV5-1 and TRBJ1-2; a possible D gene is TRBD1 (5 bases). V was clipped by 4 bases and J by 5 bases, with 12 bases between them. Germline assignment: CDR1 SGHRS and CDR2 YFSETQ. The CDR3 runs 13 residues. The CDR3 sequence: CASSLPPGYGYTF. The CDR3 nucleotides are TGCGCCAGCAGCCTACCTCCAGGGTATGGCTACACCTTC.

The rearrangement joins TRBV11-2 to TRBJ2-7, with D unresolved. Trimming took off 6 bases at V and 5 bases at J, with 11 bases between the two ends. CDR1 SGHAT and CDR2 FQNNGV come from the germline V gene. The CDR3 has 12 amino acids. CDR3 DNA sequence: TGTGCCAGCAGTCCAACCCGGGACGAGCAGTACTTC. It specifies CASSPTRDEQYF.

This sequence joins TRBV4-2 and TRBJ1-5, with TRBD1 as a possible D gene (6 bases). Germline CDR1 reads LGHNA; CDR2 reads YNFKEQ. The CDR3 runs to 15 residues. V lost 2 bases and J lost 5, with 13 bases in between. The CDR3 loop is CASSQFRDTYQPQHF. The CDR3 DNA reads TGTGCCAGCAGCCAATTCCGGGACACTTATCAGCCCCAGCATTTT.

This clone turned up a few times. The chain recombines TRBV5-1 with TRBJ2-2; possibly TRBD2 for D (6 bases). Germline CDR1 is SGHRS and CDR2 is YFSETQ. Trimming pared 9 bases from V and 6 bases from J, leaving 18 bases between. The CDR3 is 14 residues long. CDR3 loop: CATSGSGIAGELFF. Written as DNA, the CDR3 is TGCGCCACCTCCGGGAGCGGCATCGCCGGGGAGCTGTTTTTT.

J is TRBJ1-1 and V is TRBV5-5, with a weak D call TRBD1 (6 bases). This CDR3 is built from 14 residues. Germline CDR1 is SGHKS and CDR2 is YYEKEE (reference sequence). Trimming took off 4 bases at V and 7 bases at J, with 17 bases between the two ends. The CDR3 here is CASSLLTGLGEAFF. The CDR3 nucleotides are TGTGCCAGCAGCCTATTAACAGGGCTGGGTGAAGCTTTCTTT. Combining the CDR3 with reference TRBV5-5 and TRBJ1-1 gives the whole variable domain DAGVTQSPTHLIKTRGQQVTLRCSPISGHKSVSWYQQVLGQGPQFIFQYYEKEERGRGNFPDRFSARQFPNYSSELNVNALLLGDSALYLCASSLLTGLGEAFFGQGTRLTVV.

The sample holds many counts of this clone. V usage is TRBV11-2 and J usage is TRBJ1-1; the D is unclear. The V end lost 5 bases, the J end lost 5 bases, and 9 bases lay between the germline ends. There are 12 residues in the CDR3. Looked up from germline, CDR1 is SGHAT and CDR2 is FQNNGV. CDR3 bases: TGTGCCAGCAGCCCGGAGGTTACTGAAGCTTTCTTT. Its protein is CASSPEVTEAFF.

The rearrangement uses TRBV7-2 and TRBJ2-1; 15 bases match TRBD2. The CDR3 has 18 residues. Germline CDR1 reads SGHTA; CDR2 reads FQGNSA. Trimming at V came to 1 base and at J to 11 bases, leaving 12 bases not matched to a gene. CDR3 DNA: TGTGCCAGCAGCTTAGGCTTTGTAGCGGGACTAGCGGGAGGCAAGCAGTTCTTC. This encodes CASSLGFVAGLAGGKQFF.

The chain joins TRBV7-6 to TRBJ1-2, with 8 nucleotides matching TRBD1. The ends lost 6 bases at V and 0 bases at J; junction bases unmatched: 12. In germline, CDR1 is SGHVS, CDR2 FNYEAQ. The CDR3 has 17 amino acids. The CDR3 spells CASSLPAGQGSNYGYTF. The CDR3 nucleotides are TGTGCCAGCAGTTTGCCCGCCGGACAGGGTTCTAACTATGGCTACACCTTC.

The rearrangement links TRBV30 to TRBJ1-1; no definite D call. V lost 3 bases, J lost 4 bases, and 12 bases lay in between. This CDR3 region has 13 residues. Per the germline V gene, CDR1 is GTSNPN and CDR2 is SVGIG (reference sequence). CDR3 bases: TGTGCCTGGAGCGAACAGCCCGGCACTGAAGCTTTCTTT. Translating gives CAWSEQPGTEAFF.

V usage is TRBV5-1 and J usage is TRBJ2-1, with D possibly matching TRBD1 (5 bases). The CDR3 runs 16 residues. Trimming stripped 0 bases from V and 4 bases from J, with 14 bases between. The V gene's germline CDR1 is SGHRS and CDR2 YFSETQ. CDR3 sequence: CASSLAGANLYNEQFF. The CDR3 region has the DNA TGCGCCAGCAGCTTGGCTGGGGCAAACCTATACAATGAGCAGTTCTTC.

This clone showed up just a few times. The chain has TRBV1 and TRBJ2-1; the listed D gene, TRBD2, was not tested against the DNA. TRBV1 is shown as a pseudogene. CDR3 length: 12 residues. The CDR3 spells CTSRGLGNEQFF. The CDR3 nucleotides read TGCACCAGCAGGGGACTTGGCAATGAGCAGTTCTTC.

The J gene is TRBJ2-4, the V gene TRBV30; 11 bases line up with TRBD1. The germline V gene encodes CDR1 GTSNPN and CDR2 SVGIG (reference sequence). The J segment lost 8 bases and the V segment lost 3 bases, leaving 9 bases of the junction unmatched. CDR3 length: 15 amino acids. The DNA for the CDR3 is TGTGCCTGGAGCTCGGGGACAGGGGGATTGGACATTCAGTACTTC. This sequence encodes CAWSSGTGGLDIQYF.

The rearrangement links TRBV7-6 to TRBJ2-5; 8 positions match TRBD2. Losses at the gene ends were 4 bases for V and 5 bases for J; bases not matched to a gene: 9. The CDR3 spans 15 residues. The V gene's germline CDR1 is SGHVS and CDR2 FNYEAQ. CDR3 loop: CASSSLTSELETQYF. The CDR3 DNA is TGTGCCAGCAGCTCTCTGACTAGCGAATTGGAGACCCAGTACTTC.

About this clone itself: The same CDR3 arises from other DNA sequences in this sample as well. The CDR3 DNA reads TGTGCCAGCAGAGACAGGGCCTACGAGCAGTACTTC. Translated: CASRDRAYEQYF. The chain uses TRBV28 and TRBJ2-7, with TRBD1 matching 7 bases. Germline V gives CDR1 MDHEN, CDR2 SYDVKM. J lost 2 bases, V lost 6 bases, and 1 base had no gene match. The CDR3 length is 12 residues. Variable domain in full (rest from reference TRBV28 and TRBJ2-7): DVKVTQSSRYLVKRTGEKVFLECVQDMDHENMFWYRQDPGLGLRLIYFSYDVKMKEKGDIPEGYSVSREKKERFSLILESASTNQTSMYLCASRDRAYEQYFGPGTRLTVT.

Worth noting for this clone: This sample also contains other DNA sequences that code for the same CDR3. CDR3 in amino acids: CASSPAGGRNQPQHF. CDR3 in DNA: TGTGCCAGCTCACCGGCCGGAGGGAGGAATCAGCCCCAGCATTTT. The rearrangement uses TRBV18 and TRBJ1-5; unclear D gene. The ends were cut back, 3 bases at V and 4 bases at J, with 13 bases in the middle. Germline values: CDR1 KGHSH, CDR2 LQKENI. This CDR3 comprises 15 residues. The complete variable domain, with remaining parts taken from reference TRBV18 and TRBJ1-5, reads NAGVMQNPRHLVRRRGQEARLRCSPMKGHSHVYWYRQLPEEGLKFMVYLQKENIIDESGMPKERFSAEFPKEGPSILRIQQVVRGDSAAYFCASSPAGGRNQPQHFGDGTRLSIL.

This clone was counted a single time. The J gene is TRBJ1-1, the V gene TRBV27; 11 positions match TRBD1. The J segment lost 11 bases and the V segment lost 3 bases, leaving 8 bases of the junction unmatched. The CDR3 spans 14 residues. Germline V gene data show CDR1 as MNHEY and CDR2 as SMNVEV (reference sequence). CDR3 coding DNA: TGTGCCAGCAGTTTTCGGACAGGGGGCAGGATGGCTTTCTTT. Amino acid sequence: CASSFRTGGRMAFF.

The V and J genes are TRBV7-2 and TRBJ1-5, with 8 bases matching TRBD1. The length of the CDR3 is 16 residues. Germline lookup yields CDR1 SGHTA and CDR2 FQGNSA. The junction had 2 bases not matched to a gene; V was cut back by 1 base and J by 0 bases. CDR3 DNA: TGTGCCAGCAGCTTAGGGACAGGGAATAGCAATCAGCCCCAGCATTTT. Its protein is CASSLGTGNSNQPQHF.

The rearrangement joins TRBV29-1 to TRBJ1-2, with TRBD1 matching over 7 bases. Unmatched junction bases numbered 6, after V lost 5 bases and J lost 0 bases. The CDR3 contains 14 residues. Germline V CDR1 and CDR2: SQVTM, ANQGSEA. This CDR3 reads CSVWDSHSNYGYTF. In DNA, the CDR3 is TGCAGCGTTTGGGACAGCCATTCTAACTATGGCTACACCTTC.

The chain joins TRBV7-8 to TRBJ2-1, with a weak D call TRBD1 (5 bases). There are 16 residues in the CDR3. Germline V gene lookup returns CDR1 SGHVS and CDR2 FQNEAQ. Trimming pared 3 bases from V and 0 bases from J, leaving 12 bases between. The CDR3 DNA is TGTGCCAGCAGCTTGGGGCTGACCAGCTCCTACAATGAGCAGTTCTTC. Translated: CASSLGLTSSYNEQFF.

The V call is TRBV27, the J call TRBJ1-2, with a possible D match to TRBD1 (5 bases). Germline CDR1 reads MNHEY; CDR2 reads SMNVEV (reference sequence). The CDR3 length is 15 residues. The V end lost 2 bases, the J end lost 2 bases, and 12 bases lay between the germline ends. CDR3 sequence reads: CASSLRRDGNYGYTF. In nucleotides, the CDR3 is TGTGCCAGCAGTTTAAGGAGGGACGGGAACTATGGCTACACCTTC.

This CDR3 reads CSVESQGGTEAFF. The CDR3 nucleotides read TGCAGCGTTGAATCGCAGGGGGGTACTGAAGCTTTCTTT. The chain uses TRBV29-1 and TRBJ1-1; TRBD1 matches at 7 bases. Germline CDR1 and CDR2: SQVTM and ANQGSEA. This CDR3 has 13 residues. The J segment lost 5 bases and the V segment lost 2 bases, leaving 5 bases of the junction unmatched.

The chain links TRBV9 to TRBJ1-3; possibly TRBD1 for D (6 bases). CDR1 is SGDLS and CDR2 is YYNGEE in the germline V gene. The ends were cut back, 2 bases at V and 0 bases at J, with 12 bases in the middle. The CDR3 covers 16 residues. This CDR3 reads CASSVRDIFSGNTIYF. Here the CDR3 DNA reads TGTGCCAGCAGCGTTCGGGACATATTCTCTGGAAACACCATATATTTT.